These 32 T cell receptor beta chains originate from one sample sequenced in a study of control samples from healthy donors and cancer patients. TCRdb's table, derived via immunoSEQ multiplex PCR, lists solely in-frame clones and lacks some. Seen here are some 130,000 clones, more than 90% observed once, and the top ten hold about 11%. Sequenced: blood. These receptor sequences come from a man aged 25 to 40 in good health.

The rearrangement joins TRBV10-3 to TRBJ1-1; tentatively, D is TRBD1 (6 bases). Trimming removed 6 bases from V and 1 base from J, with 15 bases in between. CDR1 is ENHRY and CDR2 is SYGVKD in the germline V gene. CDR3 size: 15 residues. CDR3 sequence reads: CAIRGGDMRNTEAFF. The DNA of the CDR3 is TGTGCCATCAGAGGGGGGGACATGCGGAACACTGAAGCTTTCTTT.

V usage is TRBV28 and J usage is TRBJ2-1; D is perhaps TRBD1 or TRBD2 (5 bases each). Trimming removed 5 bases from V and 1 base from J, with 6 bases in between. Germline CDR1 and CDR2: MDHEN and SYDVKM. CDR3 length equals 13 residues. The chain's CDR3 is CASSGGSYNEQFF. The DNA for the CDR3 is TGTGCCAGCAGTGGGGGTTCCTACAATGAGCAGTTCTTC.

This chain uses TRBV19 with TRBJ1-6, with D maybe TRBD1 (5 bases). This CDR3 contains 15 residues. CDR1 and CDR2 (germline): LNHDA, SQIVND (reference sequence). The ends were cut back, 3 bases at V and 10 bases at J, with 16 bases in the middle. The CDR3 nucleotides are TGTGCCAGTAGTATCGGCAGGGTTGGGGGATCACCCCTCCACTTT. Protein sequence: CASSIGRVGGSPLHF.

The CDR3 is CSVQRRRGMGREKLFF. The CDR3 coding sequence is TGCAGCGTCCAAAGAAGGAGAGGGATGGGAAGGGAAAAACTGTTTTTT. The rearrangement uses TRBV29-1 and TRBJ1-4, with unresolved D. CDR1 is SQVTM, CDR2 ANQGSEA, per germline. V lost 6 bases and J 8 bases, leaving 25 bases between the germline ends. CDR3 length: 16 amino acids.

The chain carries TRBV2 and TRBJ1-4, with D possibly matching TRBD1 (5 bases). Trimming pared 6 bases from V and 6 bases from J, leaving 14 bases between. This CDR3 contains 14 residues. Germline CDR1 reads SNHLY; CDR2 reads FYNNEI. The CDR3 is CASRRGFVDEKLFF. The CDR3 DNA follows: TGTGCCAGCAGGAGGGGCTTCGTAGATGAAAAACTGTTTTTT.

The sample holds one count of this clone. The chain has TRBV6-5 and TRBJ2-1; D is uncertain. V was cut by 2 bases and J by 3 bases, with 14 bases left in between. From germline, CDR1 is MNHEY and CDR2 SVGAGI. This CDR3 region has 16 residues. CDR3 sequence reads: CASSYGLTGSYNEQFF. The CDR3 region has the DNA TGTGCCAGCAGTTACGGTCTGACGGGCAGCTACAATGAGCAGTTCTTC.

This clone was observed a handful of times. The chain carries TRBV6-5 and TRBJ1-4; 7 positions match TRBD1. The CDR3 is made up of 13 amino acids. Germline V gene lookup returns CDR1 MNHEY and CDR2 SVGAGI. V was pared by 8 bases and J by 8 bases, with 8 bases of the junction left unmatched. The CDR3 sequence is CASEQGSIEKLFF. The CDR3 DNA is TGTGCCAGCGAACAGGGGAGTATCGAAAAACTGTTTTTT.

The J gene is TRBJ2-5, the V gene TRBV7-2; 7 bases agree with TRBD1. Germline V CDR1 and CDR2: SGHTA, FQGNSA. CDR3 size: 13 residues. Trimming at V came to 3 bases and at J to 6 bases, leaving 4 bases not matched to a gene. CDR3 coding DNA: TGTGCCAGCAGCTTGACAGGGCGAAAGACCCAGTACTTC. It codes for CASSLTGRKTQYF. Complete variable domain (other parts from reference TRBV7-2 and TRBJ2-5): GAGVSQSPSNKVTEKGKDVELRCDPISGHTALYWYRQSLGQGLEFLIYFQGNSAPDKSGLPSDRFSAERTGGSVSTLTIQRTQQEDSAVYLCASSLTGRKTQYFGPGTRLLVL.

The chain uses TRBV2 and TRBJ2-7; D unresolved. The germline V and J ends were trimmed by 5 bases and 3 bases, with 5 bases remaining between them. The germline V gene has CDR1 SNHLY and CDR2 FYNNEI. This CDR3 is built from 11 residues. The CDR3 loop reads CASSTSYEQYF. The CDR3 DNA reads as TGTGCCAGCAGTACCAGCTACGAGCAGTACTTC.

The chain recombines TRBV19 with TRBJ2-7; D possibly corresponds to TRBD1 (6 bases). Germline lookup yields CDR1 LNHDA and CDR2 SQIVND (reference sequence). CDR3 size: 15 residues. Between the trimmed V and J ends, which lost 3 bases and 1 base, there was a span of 13 bases. The CDR3 sequence: CASSMGAHGSYEQYF. DNA for the CDR3: TGTGCCAGTAGTATGGGGGCCCATGGTTCCTACGAGCAGTACTTC.

V usage is TRBV4-2 and J usage is TRBJ2-3; 11 nucleotides align to TRBD2. The CDR3 sequence is 16 residues long. V shed 3 bases, J shed 3 bases, and the junction held 5 bases outside the gene matches. Germline V gene lookup returns CDR1 LGHNA and CDR2 YNFKEQ. The CDR3, as DNA: TGTGCCAGCAGCCACAAACTAGCGGGAGTTACAGATACGCAGTATTTT. Encoded protein: CASSHKLAGVTDTQYF.

The CDR3 sequence is CASSRQGVYEQYF. CDR3 in DNA: TGTGCCAGTAGTAGGCAGGGAGTCTACGAGCAGTACTTC. The rearrangement links TRBV19 to TRBJ2-7, with D possibly being TRBD1 or TRBD2 (5 bases each). This CDR3 is 13 amino acids long. The V end was cut by 4 bases, the J end by 3 bases, with 10 bases between. CDR1 is LNHDA and CDR2 is SQIVND in the germline V gene (reference sequence).

The chain couples TRBV6-5 to TRBJ2-1; unclear D gene. Looked up from germline, CDR1 is MNHEY and CDR2 is SVGAGI. This CDR3 contains 14 residues. Between the trimmed V and J ends, which lost 1 base and 8 bases, there was a span of 12 bases. The CDR3 nucleotides are TGTGCCAGCAGTTACTTCTCTCTCGGTTATGAGCAGTTCTTC. Residues: CASSYFSLGYEQFF.

The chain recombines TRBV10-1 with TRBJ2-1; D is uncertain. Germline V CDR1 and CDR2: WNHNN, SYGVQD (reference sequence). The CDR3 length is 12 residues. Between the trimmed V and J ends, which lost 4 bases and 5 bases, there was a span of 6 bases. CDR3 sequence reads: CASSGHNNEQFF. The CDR3 DNA reads as TGCGCCAGCAGTGGGCATAACAATGAGCAGTTCTTC.

The CDR3 spells CASSPPPGTSGNYNEQFF. DNA for the CDR3: TGTGCCAGCAGCCCACCACCTGGGACTAGCGGAAACTACAATGAGCAGTTCTTC. V gene TRBV5-8 combines with J gene TRBJ2-1; TRBD2 matches 11 bases. The V and J ends lost 4 bases and 3 bases, in that order; junction bases with no gene match: 12. The CDR3 consists of 18 residues. Germline values: CDR1 SGHTS, CDR2 YDEGEE.

The J gene is TRBJ1-1, the V gene TRBV7-6; possible D gene TRBD1, 5 bases. Trimming cost V 5 bases and J 3 bases, with 13 bases left between them. Germline CDR1 SGHVS, CDR2 FNYEAQ. The CDR3 extends over 14 amino acids. The CDR3 DNA is TGTGCCAGCAGCCAGGGAAGGGGTGACACTGAAGCTTTCTTT. Its translation: CASSQGRGDTEAFF.

This clone was observed once. This chain uses TRBV27 with TRBJ1-1; D is ambiguous. V shed 3 bases and J shed 4 bases, with 12 bases lying between them. CDR3 length: 14 amino acids. Per the germline V gene, CDR1 is MNHEY and CDR2 is SMNVEV (reference sequence). CDR3 nucleotides: TGTGCCAGCAGTTTGGTTTGGGGTGGCACTGAAGCTTTCTTT. Translating gives CASSLVWGGTEAFF.

This clone was found once. The chain has TRBV28 and TRBJ1-2; perhaps TRBD1 as D (6 bases). V gave up 10 bases and J gave up 3 bases, with 12 bases separating them. Germline values: CDR1 MDHEN, CDR2 SYDVKM. There are 12 residues in the CDR3. The CDR3 spells CATRDTDYGYTF. CDR3 nucleotides: TGTGCCACTAGGGACACCGACTATGGCTACACCTTC.

The sample holds a few counts of this clone. V usage is TRBV5-6 and J usage is TRBJ2-6; TRBD1 is a possible D gene (5 bases). The CDR3 loop spans 16 amino acids. Germline V gene data show CDR1 as SGHDT and CDR2 as YYEEEE. V lost 3 bases and J 1 base, leaving 11 bases between the germline ends. In DNA form, the CDR3 reads TGTGCCAGCAGCTACCCACAGGCATCTGGGGCCAACGTCCTGACTTTC. Its protein product is CASSYPQASGANVLTF.

The chain combines TRBV5-4 with TRBJ2-7; TRBD2 agrees at 9 bases. Germline V gene lookup returns CDR1 SGHNT and CDR2 YYREEE (reference sequence). V was clipped by 0 bases and J by 1 base; unmatched bases: 5. The CDR3 has 16 amino acids. The CDR3 DNA reads TGTGCCAGCAGCTTGGGAGTGACTAGCGGATCCTACGAGCAGTACTTC. Translating it yields CASSLGVTSGSYEQYF.

The V call is TRBV24-1, the J call TRBJ2-7, with 9 bases lining up with TRBD1. CDR1 KGHDR and CDR2 SFDVKD come from the germline V gene. CDR3 size: 15 residues. V was pared by 3 bases and J by 6 bases, with 8 bases of the junction left unmatched. The CDR3 DNA reads TGTGCCACCAGTGATCCACCGGGACAGGGAGGCGAGCAGTACTTC. It translates to CATSDPPGQGGEQYF.

The chain joins TRBV28 to TRBJ1-5, with D tentatively TRBD1 (6 bases). The V end was cut by 4 bases, the J end by 5 bases, with 18 bases between. Germline values: CDR1 MDHEN, CDR2 SYDVKM. This CDR3 comprises 16 residues. CDR3: CASSSNPDSYYQPQHF. CDR3 coding DNA: TGTGCCAGCAGTTCGAACCCGGACAGCTACTATCAGCCCCAGCATTTT.

The chain is built from TRBV7-6 and TRBJ2-2, with D unclear. The CDR3 has 16 residues. V was trimmed by 1 base and J by 7 bases, leaving 16 bases between them. Germline-derived CDR1 and CDR2 are SGHVS and FNYEAQ. The CDR3 DNA reads as TGTGCCAGCAGCTTAGTGCCGGATAGGATGTTCGGGGAGCTGTTTTTT. It yields the protein CASSLVPDRMFGELFF.

V usage is TRBV11-2 and J usage is TRBJ2-7, with TRBD2 matching 11 bases. This CDR3 comprises 15 residues. With V trimmed by 6 bases and J by 7 bases, 11 bases remained unmatched. CDR1 and CDR2 from the germline V gene are SGHAT and FQNNGV. CDR3 loop: CASSPLAGGRREQYF. CDR3 in DNA: TGTGCCAGCAGTCCTTTAGCGGGAGGGCGCCGTGAGCAGTACTTC.

The chain has TRBV5-6 and TRBJ1-2; TRBD1 might be the D (5 bases). Germline values: CDR1 SGHDT, CDR2 YYEEEE. The CDR3 is 15 amino acids. Trimming left V 3 bases short and J 4 bases short, with 16 bases between. Here the CDR3 reads CASSYPGRKFYGYTF. The CDR3 DNA reads as TGTGCCAGCAGCTACCCGGGACGGAAATTCTATGGCTACACCTTC.

The gene calls are TRBV5-6 and TRBJ1-1, with unresolved D. The CDR3 length is 12 residues. The V end lost 0 bases, the J end lost 10 bases, and 10 bases lay between the germline ends. Germline V CDR1 and CDR2: SGHDT, YYEEEE. Here the CDR3 reads CASSLDRTGAFF. Written as DNA, the CDR3 is TGTGCCAGCAGCTTGGACCGGACGGGAGCTTTCTTT.

The rearrangement links TRBV6-1 to TRBJ1-1; the D is unclear. Germline assignment: CDR1 MNHNS and CDR2 SASEGT. Trimming cost V 2 bases and J 6 bases, with 13 bases left between them. The CDR3 has 14 amino acids. Written as DNA, the CDR3 is TGTGCCAGCAGTGAATCCCGAAGAGACGCTGAAGCTTTCTTT. Its translation is CASSESRRDAEAFF.

The CDR3: CAWKGSGNTIYF. CDR3 bases: TGTGCCTGGAAAGGGTCTGGAAACACCATATATTTT. The chain combines TRBV30 with TRBJ1-3; D not certain. The CDR3 runs 12 residues. Germline CDR1 is GTSNPN and CDR2 is SVGIG (reference sequence). V was cut by 4 bases and J by 1 base, with 5 bases left in between.

V gene TRBV7-9 combines with J gene TRBJ1-2, with 12 positions matching TRBD1. Germline values: CDR1 SEHNR, CDR2 FQNEAQ (reference sequence). V trimming: 2 bases; J trimming: 7 bases; junction bases outside the gene matches: 2. CDR3 length equals 14 residues. CDR3 region: CASSLQGQGAGYTF. CDR3 in DNA: TGTGCCAGCAGCTTACAGGGACAGGGGGCTGGCTACACCTTC.

The chain links TRBV4-2 to TRBJ2-7; D is possibly TRBD1 or TRBD2 (5 bases each). The CDR3 loop spans 15 amino acids. The germline V gene has CDR1 LGHNA and CDR2 YNFKEQ. V was shortened by 0 bases and J by 0 bases, with 9 bases between the two germline ends. CDR3 sequence reads: CASSQDRGSSYEQYF. The CDR3 DNA sequence: TGTGCCAGCAGCCAAGATCGGGGCAGCTCCTACGAGCAGTACTTC.

V gene TRBV6-5 combines with J gene TRBJ2-7; D tentatively fits TRBD1 or TRBD2 (5 bases each). Germline-derived CDR1 and CDR2 are MNHEY and SVGAGI. V lost 6 bases to trimming and J lost 2 bases, with 17 bases between them. The CDR3 covers 15 residues. The CDR3 is CASRPRDGHTYEQYF. The CDR3 DNA reads TGTGCCAGCAGGCCCCGGGACGGCCATACCTACGAGCAGTACTTC.

This chain links TRBV6-5 with TRBJ1-2; no firm D call. The V end lost 6 bases, the J end lost 1 base, and 15 bases lay between the germline ends. The germline CDR1 and CDR2 sequences are MNHEY and SVGAGI. CDR3 length equals 15 residues. The CDR3, as DNA: TGTGCCAGCAGCCCGAGCGGCAGCCTTAACTATGGCTACACCTTC. It encodes CASSPSGSLNYGYTF.